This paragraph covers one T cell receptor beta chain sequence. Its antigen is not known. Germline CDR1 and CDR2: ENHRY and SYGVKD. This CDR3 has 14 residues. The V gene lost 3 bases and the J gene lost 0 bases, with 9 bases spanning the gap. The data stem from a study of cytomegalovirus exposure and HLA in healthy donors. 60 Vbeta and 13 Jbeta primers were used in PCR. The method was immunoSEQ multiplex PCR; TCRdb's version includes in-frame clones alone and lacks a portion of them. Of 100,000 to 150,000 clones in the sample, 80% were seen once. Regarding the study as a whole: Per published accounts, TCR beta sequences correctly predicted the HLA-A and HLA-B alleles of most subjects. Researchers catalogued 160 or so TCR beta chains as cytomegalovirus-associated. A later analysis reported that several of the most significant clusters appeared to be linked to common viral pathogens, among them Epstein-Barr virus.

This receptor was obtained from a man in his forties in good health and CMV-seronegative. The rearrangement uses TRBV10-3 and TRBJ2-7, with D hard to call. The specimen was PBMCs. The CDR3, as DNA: TGTGCCATCAGTGACCGCGAGAGCTCCTACGAGCAGTACTTC. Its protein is CAISDRESSYEQYF.